Listed below are T cell receptor beta chains from one sample, sequenced in a study of T-cell memory formation after mild COVID-19. TCRdb analysed the 5' RACE reads with MiXCR anew, one entry per CDR3 protein. The sample lists roughly 480,000 distinct CDR3 sequences; approximately 23% were seen once. Sequenced input: PBMCs or a T cell subset sorted from them (not recorded which). The receptors were sampled from an adult woman who had mild COVID-19 (a few samples of this study predate the infection). Cell type and time point are not known. Both conserved end residues are part of each CDR3. The D gene is left open where the match is weak. Clone size is not always given. Where it is, it says once, few, many or a class for expanded clones.

d_gene	abundance	v_gene	j_gene	CDR3aa	CDR3nt
TRBD1	.	TRBV5-4	TRBJ1-4	CASSLVGEGAIGAMGEKLFF	TGTGCCAGCAGCTTGGTTGGAGAGGGGGCGATTGGAGCGATGGGTGAAAAACTGTTTTTT
.	few	TRBV9	TRBJ1-6	CASSVESNSPLHF	TGTGCCAGCAGCGTTGAGTCAAATTCACCCCTCCACTTT
.	.	TRBV12-3/TRBV12-4	TRBJ2-1	CASSPPTGLLGNEQFF	TGTGCCAGCAGTCCGCCAACAGGGCTCCTGGGCAATGAGCAGTTCTTC
TRBD1	.	TRBV5-6	TRBJ2-7	CASSRRQGTYEQYF	TGTGCCAGCAGCCGACGACAGGGCACCTACGAGCAGTACTTC
TRBD2	.	TRBV5-1	TRBJ2-3	CASSFPIAGSSTDTQYF	TGCGCCAGCAGCTTCCCGATAGCGGGGTCCAGCACAGATACGCAGTATTTT
.	.	TRBV18	TRBJ2-1	CASSPLGGSRNEQFF	TGTGCCAGCTCACCACTCGGGGGATCTCGGAATGAGCAGTTCTTC
TRBD2	many	TRBV29-1	TRBJ2-3	CSVEDVASGRRSTDTQYF	TGCAGCGTTGAAGATGTCGCTAGCGGACGGCGTAGCACAGATACGCAGTATTTT
TRBD1	.	TRBV6-1	TRBJ2-7	CASRRQGPSYEQYF	TGTGCCAGCAGGAGACAGGGACCCTCCTACGAGCAGTACTTC
.	few	TRBV18	TRBJ2-2	CASTTFSGTESSNTGELFF	TGTGCCAGCACGACATTTTCCGGGACGGAGAGTTCGAACACCGGGGAGCTGTTTTTT
.	few	TRBV15	TRBJ2-3	CATRLGVGTSDTQYF	TGTGCCACCAGACTTGGGGTGGGGACATCAGATACGCAGTATTTT
TRBD2	few	TRBV14	TRBJ2-1	CASSQDRNGGAYNEQFF	TGTGCCAGCAGCCAAGATCGAAACGGGGGGGCTTACAATGAGCAGTTCTTC
TRBD1	few	TRBV6-1	TRBJ2-2	CASRRTGGPGELFF	TGTGCCAGCAGACGGACAGGGGGCCCCGGGGAGCTGTTTTTT
.	.	TRBV5-1	TRBJ2-7	CASSPSPAVYEQYF	TGCGCCAGCAGCCCATCCCCAGCGGTCTACGAGCAGTACTTC
.	few	TRBV12-3/TRBV12-4	TRBJ2-2	CASSLPPNTGELFF	TGTGCCAGCAGTTTACCTCCGAACACCGGGGAGCTGTTTTTT
.	.	TRBV3-1	TRBJ2-5	CASSQKTGIQETQYF	TGTGCCAGCAGCCAGAAGACCGGGATCCAAGAGACCCAGTACTTC
.	few	TRBV2	TRBJ1-3	CASSEGQYTIYF	TGTGCCAGCAGTGAGGGGCAGTACACCATATATTTT
.	.	TRBV7-8	TRBJ2-7	CASSQQGPASYEQYF	TGTGCCAGCAGCCAACAGGGTCCAGCCTCCTACGAGCAGTACTTC
.	few	TRBV5-1	TRBJ2-5	CASSLGLSETQYF	TGCGCCAGCAGCTTGGGGCTCTCTGAGACCCAGTACTTC
TRBD1	.	TRBV14	TRBJ2-5	CASSQFQGVIQETQYF	TGTGCCAGCAGCCAATTTCAGGGGGTGATTCAAGAGACCCAGTACTTC
.	.	TRBV7-9	TRBJ2-7	CASSLGSRSYEQYF	TGTGCCAGCAGCTTAGGCAGTCGCTCCTACGAGCAGTACTTC
TRBD2	few	TRBV9	TRBJ2-3	CASSVSSGARTDTQYF	TGTGCCAGCAGCGTTTCTAGCGGAGCCCGCACAGATACGCAGTATTTT
TRBD1	.	TRBV5-1	TRBJ2-5	CASSSPGTGEKTQYF	TGCGCCAGCAGCTCCCCGGGGACAGGGGAGAAGACCCAGTACTTC